The 13 T cell receptor beta chains presented below share a single source sample, sequenced in a study of cytomegalovirus exposure and HLA in healthy donors. Some clones are missing from TCRdb's copy, which holds only in-frame ones; the method was immunoSEQ multiplex PCR. The sample lists roughly 250,000 clones; around 85% were seen once. Sequencing was carried out using PBMCs. The receptors were sampled from a woman in her thirties in good health and CMV-seropositive.

The chain is built from TRBV30 and TRBJ1-1, with TRBD1 as a possible D gene (5 bases). V was cut by 3 bases and J by 1 base, with 15 bases left in between. In germline, CDR1 is GTSNPN, CDR2 SVGIG (reference sequence). This CDR3 contains 15 residues. The DNA of the CDR3 is TGTGCCTGGAGCCTGTACGGGGGGGGGAACACTGAAGCTTTCTTT. Its translation: CAWSLYGGGNTEAFF.

The chain combines TRBV5-4 with TRBJ1-1; maybe TRBD1 (5 bases). Germline V lookup: CDR1 SGHNT, CDR2 YYREEE (reference sequence). Trimming took off 7 bases at V and 1 base at J, with 20 bases between the two ends. The CDR3 has 16 residues. The CDR3 nucleotides are TGTGCCAGCGAGAGATCCGGGGGTCAGGGGAACACTGAAGCTTTCTTT. It is translated as CASERSGGQGNTEAFF.

The chain combines TRBV27 with TRBJ1-1, with D possibly TRBD1 on 6 matching bases. Trimming cost V 4 bases and J 6 bases, with 12 bases left between them. Germline CDR1 MNHEY, CDR2 SMNVEV (reference sequence). The CDR3 runs to 13 residues. Here the CDR3 DNA reads TGTGCCAGCAGTTCACAGGGATTCGCTGAAGCTTTCTTT. This translates into CASSSQGFAEAFF.

The chain joins TRBV14 to TRBJ2-6, with 9 bases identical to TRBD1. The germline CDR1 and CDR2 sequences are SGHDN and FVKESK. The CDR3 is made up of 19 amino acids. V shed 3 bases and J 0 bases; nucleotides not matched to a gene: 9. The CDR3, as DNA: TGTGCCAGCAGCCACCTACCGGGACAGGGCCCCTCTGGGGCCAACGTCCTGACTTTC. Translating gives CASSHLPGQGPSGANVLTF.

This clone was seen just once. V gene TRBV5-4 combines with J gene TRBJ1-3; 11 bases line up with TRBD1. Germline values: CDR1 SGHNT, CDR2 YYREEE (reference sequence). Trimming cost V 4 bases and J 3 bases; bases outside gene matches: 9. The CDR3 is 17 amino acids. CDR3 amino acids: CASSIDPGQGGGNTIYF. As DNA, the CDR3 is TGTGCCAGCAGCATAGACCCGGGACAGGGGGGTGGAAACACCATATATTTT.

V usage is TRBV27 and J usage is TRBJ2-1; 8 positions agree with TRBD1. Germline assignment: CDR1 MNHEY and CDR2 SMNVEV (reference sequence). The J segment lost 6 bases and the V segment lost 5 bases, leaving 3 bases of the junction unmatched. This CDR3 spans 13 amino acids. CDR3 DNA: TGTGCCAGCAGTCTCGGACAGGGCAATGAGCAGTTCTTC. Its protein product is CASSLGQGNEQFF.

The chain has TRBV18 and TRBJ2-3, with 9 bases matching TRBD1. Per the germline V gene, CDR1 is KGHSH and CDR2 is LQKENI. The CDR3 length is 15 residues. The ends lost 6 bases at V and 6 bases at J; junction bases unmatched: 10. The chain's CDR3 is CASSPAGQGGDTQYF. The CDR3 DNA reads TGTGCCAGCTCCCCCGCGGGACAGGGTGGTGATACGCAGTATTTT. The full variable domain, rest sourced from reference TRBV18 and TRBJ2-3, is NAGVMQNPRHLVRRRGQEARLRCSPMKGHSHVYWYRQLPEEGLKFMVYLQKENIIDESGMPKERFSAEFPKEGPSILRIQQVVRGDSAAYFCASSPAGQGGDTQYFGPGTRLTVL.

The rearrangement uses TRBV5-1 and TRBJ1-1, with 8 nucleotides matching TRBD1. Germline V gene data show CDR1 as SGHRS and CDR2 as YFSETQ. J gave up 7 bases and V 4 bases, and 15 bases lay outside the gene matches. CDR3 length: 16 residues. In nucleotides, the CDR3 is TGCGCCAGCAGCGCGCAGGGGGCTACGCTTGGGTTTGAAGCTTTCTTT. Translation gives CASSAQGATLGFEAFF. The variable domain in full, completed from reference TRBV5-1 and TRBJ1-1, reads KAGVTQTPRYLIKTRGQQVTLSCSPISGHRSVSWYQQTPGQGLQFLFEYFSETQRNKGNFPGRFSGRQFSNSRSEMNVSTLELGDSALYLCASSAQGATLGFEAFFGQGTRLTVV.

The rearrangement uses TRBV5-1 and TRBJ2-1, with 14 bases lining up with TRBD2. Germline trimming cut 0 bases from V and 4 bases from J; bases unmatched to any gene: 3. CDR3 length equals 17 residues. Germline loops: CDR1 SGHRS, CDR2 YFSETQ. The chain's CDR3 is CASSLGLAGGPYNEQFF. DNA for the CDR3: TGCGCCAGCAGCTTGGGACTAGCGGGAGGGCCATACAATGAGCAGTTCTTC.

J is TRBJ1-2 and V is TRBV5-5, with D perhaps matching TRBD1 (6 bases). V lost 2 bases and J 6 bases, leaving 11 bases between the germline ends. CDR1 is SGHKS, CDR2 YYEKEE, per germline (reference sequence). CDR3 length: 13 residues. Here the CDR3 reads CASSLGGADGYTF. The CDR3 DNA follows: TGTGCCAGCAGCTTAGGGGGGGCGGATGGCTACACCTTC.

The gene calls are TRBV27 and TRBJ2-7; 9 nucleotides agree with TRBD1. CDR3 length: 16 residues. V lost 5 bases to trimming and J lost 6 bases; unmatched junction nucleotides: 14. Germline CDR1 and CDR2: MNHEY and SMNVEV (reference sequence). The CDR3 nucleotides are TGTGCCAGCAGTCCTACTTCCGGGACAGGGTGGGTCGAGCAGTACTTC. It specifies CASSPTSGTGWVEQYF.

This clone has more than one count but fewer than ten. This rearrangement joins TRBV30 to TRBJ1-4; 12 bases line up with TRBD1. V lost 0 bases and J lost 7; bases outside the gene matches: 3. CDR3 length: 15 amino acids. From germline, CDR1 is GTSNPN and CDR2 SVGIG (reference sequence). CDR3 region: CAWSVTGQGAEKLFF. CDR3 sequence (DNA): TGTGCCTGGAGTGTAACGGGACAGGGGGCTGAAAAACTGTTTTTT.

V gene TRBV4-2 combines with J gene TRBJ2-1; D gene uncertain. This CDR3 spans 15 amino acids. Trimming shortened V by 2 bases and J by 10 bases, and 18 bases separated the two germline ends. Germline V gene lookup returns CDR1 LGHNA and CDR2 YNFKEQ. CDR3: CASSQRDLVGQEQFF. CDR3 coding DNA: TGTGCCAGCAGCCAAAGAGATTTAGTGGGCCAAGAGCAGTTCTTC.